This TCR beta chain appears in the sequencing data of a study of beta chain features in type 1 diabetes. Study-wide findings and caveats: Across all four CD4+ subsets, people with type 1 diabetes showed modestly shorter TCRB CDR3s. Equally in patients and controls, PCR might preferentially amplify shorter templates.

Every bit of the isolated RNA underwent reverse transcription, so sequencing read expressed TCRB transcripts. An average of around 3.5 million reads was obtained for naive, central memory and regulatory T cell samples. TCRdb's table, derived via immunoSEQ multiplex PCR, lists solely in-frame clones and lacks some. Of 300,000 to 400,000 clones in the sample, 8.5% to 10% were seen once. Regarding this clone: Its antigen is still unknown.

The CDR3 covers 17 residues. From germline, CDR1 is SGHTA and CDR2 FQGNSA. The junction had 7 bases not matched to a gene; V was cut back by 0 bases and J by 1 base. J is TRBJ1-1 and V is TRBV7-2; 8 positions match TRBD1. Input material: central memory CD4+ T cells from blood. The receptor's source is a man aged 25 to 45 with type 1 diabetes. DNA of the CDR3: TGTGCCAGCAGCTTAGCCCTCCAGGGGGCTGCGAACACTGAAGCTTTCTTT. Its translation: CASSLALQGAANTEAFF.